This T cell receptor (beta chain) stems from a study of CD8+CD57+ T cells in acquired aplastic anemia. A remark on this clonotype: This could be a read error, since a much larger clone is one nucleotide away.

Genomic DNA provided the template from which TCR beta VDJ and CDR3 profiles were obtained. TCRdb analysed the reads with MiXCR anew, one entry per CDR3 protein. The sample gives 150,000 to 200,000 distinct CDR3 sequences, around 60% of which show up once; approximately 46% is in the top ten. Patients sequenced had flow cytometry evidence of CD8+CD57+ cell expansion. Prior therapy had not been administered to any patient at the time of blood sampling. The CDR3 totals 16 residues. The germline CDR1 and CDR2 sequences are LGHNA and YNFKEQ. The chain recombines TRBV4-2 with TRBJ2-2, with D possibly being TRBD1 or TRBD2 (6 bases each). The specimen sequenced was sorted CD4+, CD8+, or CD8+CD57+ T cells (not recorded which) from PBMCs. This TCR derives from a human donor with aplastic anemia. In nucleotides, the CDR3 is TGTGTCAGCAGCCAAGCGCCGGGGGCGCGAGGCGGGGAGCTGTTTTTT. Its translation is CVSSQAPGARGGELFF.